Sequencing of this TCR beta chain was carried out in a study of blood T cell repertoires in COVID-19. The overall study: The cDNA or gDNA used as material had been derived from T cells, B-cell-depleted T cells, or PBMCs.

Original analysis: Reference gene primer amplification in the assay estimated nucleated cell counts. The data were produced by immunoSEQ multiplex PCR, yet TCRdb's version contains in-frame clones alone and is incomplete. Clone size and the V and J calls come from that table; the DNA yielded D and trimming. The repertoire has approximately 300,000 clones, about nine tenths of them found once; the top ten carry about 11%. The material sequenced was peripheral blood. This clonotype was sampled from a woman between 25 and 40 years old with COVID-19, enrolled during active disease.

CDR3 region: CASSQDRLAGESYEQYF. CDR3 coding DNA: TGTGCCAGCAGCCAAGATCGACTAGCGGGAGAATCCTACGAGCAGTACTTC. The V and J genes are TRBV14 and TRBJ2-7, with TRBD2 matching over 12 bases. The germline V gene encodes CDR1 SGHDN and CDR2 FVKESK. With V trimmed by 0 bases and J by 1 base, 4 bases remained unmatched. This CDR3 region has 17 residues. The variable domain in full, completed from reference TRBV14 and TRBJ2-7, reads EAGVTQFPSHSVIEKGQTVTLRCDPISGHDNLYWYRRVMGKEIKFLLHFVKESKQDESGMPNNRFLAERTGGTYSTLKVQPAELEDSGVYFCASSQDRLAGESYEQYFGPGTRLTVT.